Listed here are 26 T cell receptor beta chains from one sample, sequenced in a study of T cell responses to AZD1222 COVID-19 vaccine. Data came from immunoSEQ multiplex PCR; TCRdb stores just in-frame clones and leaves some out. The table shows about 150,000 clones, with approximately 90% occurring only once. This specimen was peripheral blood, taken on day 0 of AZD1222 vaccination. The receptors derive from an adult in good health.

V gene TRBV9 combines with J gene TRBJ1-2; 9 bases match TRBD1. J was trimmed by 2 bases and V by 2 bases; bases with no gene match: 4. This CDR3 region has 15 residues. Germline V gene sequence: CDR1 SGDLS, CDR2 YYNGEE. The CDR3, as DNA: TGTGCCAGCAGCGTCCTCGGGACAGGGAACTATGGCTACACCTTC. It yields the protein CASSVLGTGNYGYTF.

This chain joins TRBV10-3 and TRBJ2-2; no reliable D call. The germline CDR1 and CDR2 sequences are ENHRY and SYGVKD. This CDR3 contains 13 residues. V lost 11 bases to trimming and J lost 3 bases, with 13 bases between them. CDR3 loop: CALRSPDTGELFF. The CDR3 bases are TGTGCCTTAAGGTCGCCGGACACCGGGGAGCTGTTTTTT.

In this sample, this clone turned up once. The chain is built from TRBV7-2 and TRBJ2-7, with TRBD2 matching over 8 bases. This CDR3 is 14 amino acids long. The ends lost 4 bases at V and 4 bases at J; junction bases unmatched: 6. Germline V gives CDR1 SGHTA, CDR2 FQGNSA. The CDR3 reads CASSSPGGVYEQYF. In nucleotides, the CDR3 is TGTGCCAGCAGCTCACCCGGGGGGGTATACGAGCAGTACTTC.

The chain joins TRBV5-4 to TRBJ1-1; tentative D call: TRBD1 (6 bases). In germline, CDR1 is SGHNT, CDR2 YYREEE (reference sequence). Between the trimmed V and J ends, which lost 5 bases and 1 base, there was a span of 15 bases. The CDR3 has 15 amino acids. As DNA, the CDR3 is TGTGCCAGCAGGGATCTTACACAGGGGAACACTGAAGCTTTCTTT. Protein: CASRDLTQGNTEAFF.

The CDR3 DNA reads TGTGCCAGCAGCTTAGATAATATAGGGTCACCCCTCCACTTT. It translates to CASSLDNIGSPLHF. The chain combines TRBV7-9 with TRBJ1-6, with D unresolved. Trimming shortened V by 1 base and J by 10 bases, and 11 bases separated the two germline ends. Germline V gives CDR1 SEHNR, CDR2 FQNEAQ (reference sequence). The CDR3 spans 14 residues.

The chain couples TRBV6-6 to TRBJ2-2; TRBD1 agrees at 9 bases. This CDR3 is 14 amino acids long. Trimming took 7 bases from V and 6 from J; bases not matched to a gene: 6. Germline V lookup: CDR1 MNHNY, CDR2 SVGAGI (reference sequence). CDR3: CASTETGGAGELFF. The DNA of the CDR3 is TGTGCCAGCACTGAGACAGGGGGAGCCGGGGAGCTGTTTTTT.

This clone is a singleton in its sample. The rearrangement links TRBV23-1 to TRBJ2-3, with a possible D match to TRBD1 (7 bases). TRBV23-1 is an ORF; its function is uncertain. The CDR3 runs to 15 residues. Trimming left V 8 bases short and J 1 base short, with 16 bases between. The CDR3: CASPPPRGGTDTQYF. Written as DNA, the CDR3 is TGCGCCAGCCCCCCGCCCAGGGGGGGCACAGATACGCAGTATTTT.

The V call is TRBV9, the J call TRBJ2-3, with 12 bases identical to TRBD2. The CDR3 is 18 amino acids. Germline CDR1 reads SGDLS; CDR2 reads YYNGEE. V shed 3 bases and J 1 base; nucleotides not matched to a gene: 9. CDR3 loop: CASSESTSGGLGTDTQYF. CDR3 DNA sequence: TGTGCCAGCAGCGAGTCAACTAGCGGGGGGCTCGGCACAGATACGCAGTATTTT.

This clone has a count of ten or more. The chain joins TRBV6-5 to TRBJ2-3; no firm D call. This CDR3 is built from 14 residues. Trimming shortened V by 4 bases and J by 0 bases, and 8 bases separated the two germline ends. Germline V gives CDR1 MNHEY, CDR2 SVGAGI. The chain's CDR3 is CASSFASSTDTQYF. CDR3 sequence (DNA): TGTGCCAGCAGTTTTGCCTCTAGCACAGATACGCAGTATTTT.

CDR3 sequence: CASSIDLRAGGTNQPQHF. The CDR3 DNA reads TGTGCCAGTAGTATAGATCTACGGGCAGGTGGCACCAATCAGCCCCAGCATTTT. The genes are TRBV19 and TRBJ1-5; D remains ambiguous. The ends were cut back, 0 bases at V and 3 bases at J, with 18 bases in the middle. Germline lookup yields CDR1 LNHDA and CDR2 SQIVND (reference sequence). The CDR3 sequence is 18 residues long.

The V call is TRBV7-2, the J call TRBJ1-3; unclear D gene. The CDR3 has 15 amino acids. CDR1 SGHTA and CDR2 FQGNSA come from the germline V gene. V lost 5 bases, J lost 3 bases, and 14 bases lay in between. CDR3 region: CASSNDGRSGNTIYF. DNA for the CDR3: TGTGCCAGCAGCAACGACGGCCGTAGTGGAAACACCATATATTTT.

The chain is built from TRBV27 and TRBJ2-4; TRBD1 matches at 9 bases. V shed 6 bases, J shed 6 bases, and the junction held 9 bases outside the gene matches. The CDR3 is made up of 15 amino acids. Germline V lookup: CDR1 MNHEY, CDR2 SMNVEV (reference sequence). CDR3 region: CASSQTGGPPNIQYF. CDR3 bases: TGTGCCAGCAGCCAAACAGGGGGCCCCCCAAACATTCAGTACTTC.

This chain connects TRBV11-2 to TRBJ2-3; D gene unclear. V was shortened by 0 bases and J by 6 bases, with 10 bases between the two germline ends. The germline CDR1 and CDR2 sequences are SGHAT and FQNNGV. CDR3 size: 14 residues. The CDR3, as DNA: TGTGCCAGCAGCTTAGATGATCCCAAGGATACGCAGTATTTT. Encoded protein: CASSLDDPKDTQYF.

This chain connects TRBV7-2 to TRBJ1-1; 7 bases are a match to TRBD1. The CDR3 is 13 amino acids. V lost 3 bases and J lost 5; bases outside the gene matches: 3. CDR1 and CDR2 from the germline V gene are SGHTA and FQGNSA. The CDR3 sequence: CASSLTGLTEAFF. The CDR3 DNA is TGTGCCAGCAGCTTGACAGGGCTGACTGAAGCTTTCTTT.

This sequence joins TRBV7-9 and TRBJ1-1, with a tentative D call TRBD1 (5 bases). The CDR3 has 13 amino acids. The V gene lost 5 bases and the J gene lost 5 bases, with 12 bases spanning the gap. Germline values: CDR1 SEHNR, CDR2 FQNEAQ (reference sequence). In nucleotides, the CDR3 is TGTGCCAGCAGCCGGGCGGGGGATACTGAAGCTTTCTTT. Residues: CASSRAGDTEAFF.

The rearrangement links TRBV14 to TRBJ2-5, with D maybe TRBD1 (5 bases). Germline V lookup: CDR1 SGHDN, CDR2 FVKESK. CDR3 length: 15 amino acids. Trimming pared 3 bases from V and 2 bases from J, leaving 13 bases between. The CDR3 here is CASSHVFDSQETQYF. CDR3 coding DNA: TGTGCCAGCAGCCACGTATTCGACAGTCAAGAGACCCAGTACTTC.

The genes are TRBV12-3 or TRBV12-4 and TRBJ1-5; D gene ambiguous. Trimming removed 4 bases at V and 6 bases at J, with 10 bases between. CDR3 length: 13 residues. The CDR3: CASSWERSQPQHF. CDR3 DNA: TGTGCCAGCAGTTGGGAAAGGTCTCAGCCCCAGCATTTT.

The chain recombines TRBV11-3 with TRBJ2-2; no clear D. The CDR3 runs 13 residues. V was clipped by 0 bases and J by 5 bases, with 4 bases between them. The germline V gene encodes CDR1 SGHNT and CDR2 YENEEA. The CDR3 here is CASSLDGTGELFF. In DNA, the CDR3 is TGTGCCAGCAGCTTAGATGGGACCGGGGAGCTGTTTTTT.

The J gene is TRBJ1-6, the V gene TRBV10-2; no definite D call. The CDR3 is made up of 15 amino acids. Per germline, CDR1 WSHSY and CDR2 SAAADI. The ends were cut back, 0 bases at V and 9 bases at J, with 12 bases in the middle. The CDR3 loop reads CASSESTMTGSPLHF. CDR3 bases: TGCGCCAGCAGTGAGTCTACGATGACGGGTTCACCCCTCCACTTT.

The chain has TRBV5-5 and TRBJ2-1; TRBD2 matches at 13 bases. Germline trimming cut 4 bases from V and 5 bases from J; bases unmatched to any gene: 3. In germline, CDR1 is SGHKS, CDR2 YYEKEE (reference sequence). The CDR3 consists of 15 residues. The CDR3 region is CASSTGTSGNNEQFF. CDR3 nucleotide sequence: TGTGCCAGCAGCACCGGGACTAGCGGGAACAATGAGCAGTTCTTC.

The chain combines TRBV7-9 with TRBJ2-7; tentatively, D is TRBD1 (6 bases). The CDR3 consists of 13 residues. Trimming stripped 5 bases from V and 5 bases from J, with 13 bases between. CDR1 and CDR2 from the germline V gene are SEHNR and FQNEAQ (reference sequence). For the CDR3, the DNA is TGTGCCAGCAGCGGCAGGGGTTGGAACGAGCAGTACTTC. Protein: CASSGRGWNEQYF. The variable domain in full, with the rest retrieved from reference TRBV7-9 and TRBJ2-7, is DTGVSQNPRHKITKRGQNVTFRCDPISEHNRLYWYRQTLGQGPEFLTYFQNEAQLEKSRLLSDRFSAERPKGSFSTLEIQRTEQGDSAMYLCASSGRGWNEQYFGPGTRLTVT.

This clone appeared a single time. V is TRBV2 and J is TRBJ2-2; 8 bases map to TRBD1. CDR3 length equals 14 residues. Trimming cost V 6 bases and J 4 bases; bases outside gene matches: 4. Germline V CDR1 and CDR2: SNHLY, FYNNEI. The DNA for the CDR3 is TGTGCCAGCAGAGGGACAGGCGGCACCGGGGAGCTGTTTTTT. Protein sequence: CASRGTGGTGELFF.

CDR3 residues: CSVEANSLNTEAFF. For the CDR3, the DNA is TGCAGCGTTGAAGCTAACAGCCTGAACACTGAAGCTTTCTTT. The gene calls are TRBV29-1 and TRBJ1-1; D remains ambiguous. V shed 1 base and J shed 0 bases, with 9 bases lying between them. Germline V gene sequence: CDR1 SQVTM, CDR2 ANQGSEA. CDR3 length: 14 amino acids.

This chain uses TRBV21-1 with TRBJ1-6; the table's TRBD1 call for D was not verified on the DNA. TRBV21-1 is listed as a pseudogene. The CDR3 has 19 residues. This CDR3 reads CASSKGQGAKGSYNSPLHF. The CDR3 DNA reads TGTGCCAGCAGCAAGGGACAGGGAGCAAAGGGGTCCTATAATTCACCCCTCCACTTT.

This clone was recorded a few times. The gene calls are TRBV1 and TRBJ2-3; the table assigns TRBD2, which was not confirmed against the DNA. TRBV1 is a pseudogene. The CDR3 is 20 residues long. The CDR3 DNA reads TGCACCAGCAGCCAAGTCGTTTCGGGACTAGCAATTACTAGCACAGATACGCAGTATTTT. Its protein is CTSSQVVSGLAITSTDTQYF.

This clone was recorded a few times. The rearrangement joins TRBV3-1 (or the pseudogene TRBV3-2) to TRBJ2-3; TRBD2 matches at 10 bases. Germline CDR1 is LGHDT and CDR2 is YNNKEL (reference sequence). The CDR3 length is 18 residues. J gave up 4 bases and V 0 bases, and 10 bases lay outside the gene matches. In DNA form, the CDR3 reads TGTGCCAGCAGCCAAGATGGAAAACTAGCGGGGACCCCAGATACGCAGTATTTT. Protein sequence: CASSQDGKLAGTPDTQYF.